This T cell receptor beta chain was profiled in a study of T cells after yellow fever vaccination. The study's findings and limits: Contaminating bulk clonotypes could be abundant in FACS-sorted repertoires. Most clones from primary vaccination resurfaced after the booster (about 96% CD4, 75% to 90% CD8).

In the case of this clonotype: Its matching antigen is unknown.

V shed 6 bases, J shed 4 bases, and the junction held 6 bases outside the gene matches. CDR3 size: 14 residues. Germline V lookup: CDR1 DFQATT, CDR2 SNEGSKA (reference sequence). TCRdb itself ran the 5' RACE reads through MiXCR, one entry per CDR3 protein. The sample has hundreds of thousands of distinct CDR3 sequences, 15% to 20% seen once. The source was PBMCs, collected 15 days after the yellow fever booster vaccination. The sequence was collected from a man aged 30 to 45 who received the YFV17D yellow fever vaccine. The rearrangement links TRBV20-1 to TRBJ2-2; 9 bases are a match to TRBD1. CDR3 sequence: CSATGQGRTGELFF. The CDR3 DNA follows: TGCAGTGCCACGGGACAGGGTCGCACCGGGGAGCTGTTTTTT.